This T cell receptor beta chain was identified during a study of vaccination and CD4 T cells after COVID-19 (dated by TCRdb to 2022 to 2024). With respect to the entire study: SARS-CoV-2 positivity had been established in the convalescent patients by nasal swab PCR, and mild disease was recorded in under ten of these patients and severe disease in one. In the convalescent cohort there were six males and four females, among whom were two Hispanic individuals, seven Caucasians, two Asians and one multiracial person. Participants got two doses of the Pfizer-BioNTech BNT162b2 vaccine (n=8) or two doses of the Moderna mRNA-1273 vaccine (n=2). Post-COVID blood samples from convalescent patients were collected a median of roughly 100 days after diagnosis, with a range of 35 to 161 days. The time from the second vaccine dose to post-vaccine blood sampling had a median of roughly 70 days and ranged from about 12 to 241 days. Overlapping spike peptide pools from SARS-CoV-2 and from the common cold coronaviruses HCoV-NL63, HCoV-OC43 and HCoV-229E were used as culture stimuli. Control cultures received a CEFX viral epitope pool as the positive control, an HIV-1 Nef peptide pool as the negative control, or no peptide. The spike-specific CD4+ TCR repertoire was compared before and after mRNA vaccination in nine to ten COVID-19 convalescent patients and a handful of infection-naive healthy vaccine recipients.

Libraries were prepared through PCR. DNA from cultured CD4+ T cells underwent TCR sequencing with the Oncomine TCR Beta short-read assay at the Johns Hopkins FTIC core. The QIAamp micro DNA kit was used to extract genomic DNA from the cultured CD4+ T cells. The Oncomine TCR Beta libraries from cultured CD4+ T cells were pooled using unique dual indexes and then sequenced on an Illumina iSeq 100. Processing in the source paper ran as follows. Non-productive sequences were removed, and CDR3s that did not start with C, did not end with F or W, or were shorter than 7 amino acids were discarded. The MANAFEST web application identified antigen-specific clonotypes by comparing peptide-stimulated wells against reference wells and other culture wells. To be called positive, a clone needed an FDR below 0.05, an odds ratio above 5, and a productive frequency above 0.1% in at least two of three replicate wells. A clonotype counted as cross-reactive if it showed significant expansion both in the SARS-CoV-2 spike wells and in at least one common cold coronavirus spike condition. Using R version 3.6.1, CDR3 homology was evaluated through Levenshtein distances (stringdist) along with unrooted phylogenetic trees (ape). The public reads were run again by TCRdb, first through fastp at Q25 and then through MiXCR, and only productive beta chains were kept. Rows merge per CDR3 protein into single entries with the most common DNA and genes. Here the V and J calls rest on TCRdb's processing, not on the authors' analysis. Across this sample there are 16,000 or so distinct CDR3 sequences, with around 44% seen only once. In total, the top ten clones hold around 7.8% of the sample.

V loses 2 bases, J loses 0 bases, and the germline ends lie 19 bases apart. Including cysteine and phenylalanine, the CDR3 has 18 amino acids. Only the CDR3 part of the read is kept: 54 bases, read in frame from the first base. CDR1 and CDR2, looked up from the germline V gene, are MNHEY and SVGAGI. General findings and caveats noted by the study authors: Although the median number of SARS-CoV-2-reactive clonotypes went up from 20 to 25 after infection to some 40 after vaccination, the increase was not significant. In convalescent patients, a median roughly 86% of post-vaccine SARS-CoV-2-reactive clones were detected only after vaccination, suggesting vaccine-specific priming. Nearly all vaccine-specific clones in convalescent patients (304 of 307) were mono-reactive for SARS-CoV-2 spike rather than cross-reactive with common cold coronaviruses. The study included relatively few convalescent patients and did not analyze early timepoints after natural infection.

This clonotype qualifies as large (0.1 to 1%). The specificity of this receptor is unknown. Base qualities are missing; no much larger clone stands one base away. Taken with the paper, the label for treatment or condition translates to: roughly 10-day PBMC culture with coronavirus spike peptide pools or control peptides (ViraFEST assay). The ViraFEST assay was used in the study, in which antigen-specific T cells were expanded with peptide pools and expanded clonotypes were subsequently identified by TCR sequencing. The convalescent patients' positive SARS-CoV-2 PCR tests were from March to December 2020, which was before the Alpha, Beta and Delta variants emerged in the United States. Each well held approximately 2 million PBMCs cultured in IMDM containing roughly 5% human AB serum and approximately 9.6 IU/ml IL-2, with about 9.4 ug/ml peptide pools added. On days 3 and 7, half of the culture medium was replaced with fresh IL-2-containing medium. CD4+ T cells were isolated after approximately eleven days of culture through negative selection using the EasySep CD4+ T cell isolation kit. Ficoll-Paque Plus gradient centrifugation was used to isolate PBMCs from whole blood, and the isolated PBMCs were then either used fresh or cryopreserved at -140C. Triplicate wells were generally used for each culture condition.

The sequence derives from a human donor who had recovered from COVID-19. The V and J genes are TRBV6-5 and TRBJ1-1; D gene: possibly TRBD1, on 5 matching bases. The source was CD4+ T cells from blood, cultured in vitro, collected after SARS-CoV-2 vaccination. The sequenced DNA is TGTGCCAGCAGTTACGGATGGACACCCGGGGGGGTGAACACTGAAGCTTTCTTT. It encodes CASSYGWTPGGVNTEAFF.